This T cell receptor beta chain was sequenced for a study of response to subunit inactivated influenza vaccine. Findings and caveats of the study: Each seasonal flu vaccination may recruit only limited new T cells, authors suggested.

This CDR3 region has 18 residues. Trimming at V came to 7 bases and at J to 9 bases, leaving 22 bases not matched to a gene. Germline-derived CDR1 and CDR2 are MNHEY and SVGAGI. TCRdb processed the RT-PCR reads anew with MiXCR; each CDR3 protein has one entry. The data contain under 850,000 distinct CDR3 sequences, roughly 20% of them singletons. The table lists this clonotype with many counts. Its antigen is unidentified. The receptor was isolated from a man in his forties or fifties who received an inactivated influenza vaccine. Sequences were derived from PBMCs from blood, sampled 5 to 6 days after vaccination. The J gene is TRBJ2-1, the V gene TRBV6-5; 9 nucleotides match TRBD1. The CDR3 DNA follows: TGTGCCAGCACTTCATGGAGGGTCCGGGACAGGGAGGGTAGTGAGCAGTTCTTC. It codes for CASTSWRVRDREGSEQFF.